These T cell receptor beta chains were read from a single sample in a study of T-cell reconstitution after alpha-beta-depleted transplantation in children. TCRdb used MiXCR to reprocess the PCR reads, holding one entry per CDR3 protein. The data contain 450,000 to 600,000 distinct CDR3 sequences, approximately 29% of them seen just once; the ten biggest clones take up about 2.3%. The sequences come from PBMCs from the stem cell graft donor, collected from the stem cell graft. These receptor sequences come from a human donor who donated a stem cell graft to a child with aplastic anemia. CDR3s include the opening cysteine and the closing phenylalanine or tryptophan. The D gene is left open where the match is weak. Some rows mark clone size as missing; the rest say once, few, many or name a class of expanded clone.

v_call,clone_size,d_call,j_call,cdr3_aa,cdr3_nt
TRBV30,NA,TRBD2,TRBJ2-3,CAWMRTRRADTQYF,TGTGCCTGGATGCGGACTAGGAGGGCAGATACGCAGTATTTT
TRBV20-1,NA,TRBD1,TRBJ2-7,CSARKFTGDFNEQYF,TGCAGTGCTAGAAAGTTTACAGGGGATTTTAACGAGCAGTACTTC
TRBV20-1,NA,NA,TRBJ2-6,CSASEGGSGANVLTF,TGCAGTGCCTCGGAAGGAGGCTCTGGGGCCAACGTCCTGACTTTC
TRBV12-3/TRBV12-4,NA,NA,TRBJ1-1,CASGWTANTEAFF,TGTGCCAGCGGTTGGACAGCGAACACTGAAGCTTTCTTT
TRBV6-2/TRBV6-3,few,NA,TRBJ2-3,CASSYPYKESTDTQYF,TGTGCCAGCAGTTACCCTTACAAGGAGAGCACAGATACGCAGTATTTT
TRBV5-1,few,TRBD1,TRBJ2-4,CASSLATGGNTKNIQYF,TGCGCCAGCAGCTTAGCGACAGGGGGTAATACCAAAAACATTCAGTACTTC
TRBV7-9,NA,TRBD2,TRBJ2-3,CASSFLAGGGDTQYF,TGTGCCAGCAGCTTTCTAGCGGGAGGCGGAGATACGCAGTATTTT
TRBV5-1,few,NA,TRBJ1-2,CASSLEAALTDYGYTF,TGCGCCAGCAGCTTGGAAGCCGCGCTGACGGACTATGGCTACACCTTC
TRBV12-3/TRBV12-4,NA,NA,TRBJ1-1,CASSLLGVRAFF,TGTGCCAGCAGTTTACTCGGTGTGCGAGCTTTCTTT
TRBV6-2/TRBV6-3,few,TRBD2,TRBJ2-3,CASSYSPTSGTSTDTQYF,TGTGCCAGCAGTTACTCGCCGACTAGCGGGACAAGCACAGATACGCAGTATTTT
TRBV20-1,few,TRBD2,TRBJ2-1,CSARDPSGVRGINEQFF,TGCAGTGCTAGAGATCCTAGCGGGGTCCGGGGAATCAATGAGCAGTTCTTC
TRBV29-1,NA,NA,TRBJ2-3,CSGGYPGDF,TGCAGCGGGGGCTACCCTGGGGATTTT
TRBV5-1,NA,NA,TRBJ2-6,CASSSLFRSGANVLTF,TGCGCCAGCAGCTCCTTGTTTCGGTCTGGGGCCAACGTCCTGACTTTC
TRBV7-9,few,NA,TRBJ1-1,CASSSPGEAEAFF,TGTGCCAGCAGCTCCCCTGGGGAAGCTGAAGCTTTCTTT
TRBV29-1,NA,NA,TRBJ1-4,CSVATEPNEKLFF,TGCAGCGTTGCGACAGAACCCAATGAAAAACTGTTTTTT
TRBV7-2,NA,NA,TRBJ2-2,CASRVGSGELFF,TGTGCCAGCAGGGTGGGGTCCGGGGAGCTGTTTTTT
TRBV5-4,NA,TRBD2,TRBJ2-3,CASSLDSGRAILTDTQYF,TGTGCCAGCAGCTTGGATAGCGGGAGGGCCATTTTAACAGATACGCAGTATTTT
TRBV20-1,few,NA,TRBJ1-5,CSAASGTSNQPQHF,TGCAGTGCTGCTTCCGGGACCAGCAATCAGCCCCAGCATTTT
TRBV20-1,few,NA,TRBJ2-1,CSASDPGPQGHSEQFF,TGCAGTGCTAGTGACCCGGGACCTCAGGGGCACAGTGAGCAGTTCTTC
TRBV4-3,NA,TRBD2,TRBJ2-3,CASSQELAGETADTQYF,TGCGCCAGCAGCCAAGAACTAGCGGGGGAGACCGCAGATACGCAGTATTTT
TRBV20-1,NA,NA,TRBJ1-5,CSARGGANQPQHF,TGCAGTGCTAGAGGGGGTGCCAATCAGCCCCAGCATTTT
TRBV30,NA,NA,TRBJ1-1,CAGKQGLNTEAFF,TGTGCCGGAAAGCAGGGGCTGAACACTGAAGCTTTCTTT
TRBV19,few,TRBD1,TRBJ1-5,CASSTRGGMNNQPQHF,TGTGCCAGTAGTACGCGAGGGGGCATGAACAATCAGCCCCAGCATTTT
TRBV28,few,NA,TRBJ1-1,CASSFLDVMNTEAFF,TGTGCCAGCAGTTTCTTGGACGTCATGAACACTGAAGCTTTCTTT
TRBV30,NA,NA,TRBJ1-5,CAWSVWQSNQPQHF,TGTGCCTGGAGTGTTTGGCAGAGCAATCAGCCCCAGCATTTT
TRBV4-3,few,TRBD2,TRBJ2-6,CASSLRTSGTGANVLTF,TGCGCCAGCAGCCTCAGGACTAGCGGGACTGGGGCCAACGTCCTGACTTTC
TRBV7-8,few,NA,TRBJ1-5,CASSLLPLNNQPQHF,TGTGCCAGCAGCCTCCTGCCCCTTAACAATCAGCCCCAGCATTTT
TRBV5-4,few,NA,TRBJ1-2,CASSQGLNDYGYTF,TGTGCCAGCAGCCAGGGACTGAATGACTATGGCTACACCTTC
TRBV3-1,NA,NA,TRBJ2-4,CASSSGRLAKNIQYF,TGTGCCAGCAGCTCAGGACGGCTAGCCAAAAACATTCAGTACTTC
TRBV10-3,few,TRBD1,TRBJ2-5,CAISEGLGQGGETQYF,TGTGCCATCAGTGAGGGCCTAGGACAGGGGGGAGAGACCCAGTACTTC
TRBV5-6,NA,NA,TRBJ2-5,CASSWTIGQETQYF,TGTGCCAGCAGCTGGACTATTGGCCAAGAGACCCAGTACTTC
TRBV7-2,NA,TRBD2,TRBJ2-3,CASSLVGSGSTDTQYF,TGTGCCAGCAGCTTAGTCGGTAGCGGGAGCACAGATACGCAGTATTTT
TRBV20-1,few,TRBD1,TRBJ1-2,CSAELGGGYGYTF,TGCAGTGCCGAGTTAGGGGGCGGATATGGCTACACCTTC
TRBV20-1,NA,NA,TRBJ1-3,CSATPDSSGNTIYF,TGCAGTGCTACGCCGGACAGCTCTGGAAACACCATATATTTT
TRBV6-2/TRBV6-3,NA,TRBD1,TRBJ1-2,CASSRDSGTGSYGYTF,TGTGCCAGCAGTCGAGACTCCGGGACAGGGTCCTATGGCTACACCTTC
TRBV15,NA,TRBD2,TRBJ2-1,CATSRDWASGVVGQFF,TGTGCCACCAGCAGAGATTGGGCTAGCGGGGTCGTCGGGCAGTTCTTC
TRBV11-3,NA,NA,TRBJ2-1,CASSLEIGGRNEQFF,TGTGCCAGCAGCTTAGAAATCGGAGGTAGGAATGAGCAGTTCTTC
TRBV24-1,NA,NA,TRBJ2-6,CATSDRDSGANVLTF,TGTGCCACCAGTGATCGGGACTCTGGGGCCAACGTCCTGACTTTC
TRBV16,NA,TRBD1,TRBJ1-5,CASSQSGQGGSQPQHF,TGTGCCAGCAGCCAATCGGGCCAGGGGGGAAGTCAGCCCCAGCATTTT
TRBV30,many,TRBD2,TRBJ2-1,CASREGSGRRYNEQFF,TGTGCCTCCCGAGAAGGTAGCGGGAGAAGGTACAATGAGCAGTTCTTC
TRBV7-3,NA,NA,TRBJ2-2,CASSLRGTAGTGELFF,TGTGCCAGCAGCTTAAGGGGGACGGCCGGGACCGGGGAGCTGTTTTTT
TRBV6-1,NA,TRBD2,TRBJ2-5,CASAFRAGGPAETQYF,TGTGCCAGCGCCTTTCGGGCGGGAGGGCCAGCAGAGACCCAGTACTTC
TRBV11-2,NA,TRBD1,TRBJ1-1,CASSLRPGQGANTEAFF,TGTGCCAGCAGCTTACGTCCAGGACAGGGCGCGAACACTGAAGCTTTCTTT
TRBV12-3/TRBV12-4,many,NA,TRBJ2-2,CASSFNAGELFF,TGTGCCAGCAGTTTTAACGCCGGGGAGCTGTTTTTT
TRBV7-2,NA,NA,TRBJ1-1,CASSLEPLMNTEAFF,TGTGCCAGCAGCTTAGAACCCCTCATGAACACTGAAGCTTTCTTT
TRBV24-1,NA,TRBD2,TRBJ2-4,CATSGGTSGRAGKNIQYF,TGTGCCACCAGTGGAGGGACTAGCGGGAGGGCCGGTAAAAACATTCAGTACTTC
TRBV4-3,NA,TRBD2,TRBJ2-5,CASSHFGTSQETQYF,TGCGCCAGCAGCCATTTCGGGACTAGCCAAGAGACCCAGTACTTC
TRBV6-2/TRBV6-3,many,NA,TRBJ1-2,CASTPTGDYGYTF,TGTGCCAGCACCCCTACAGGAGACTATGGCTACACCTTC
TRBV6-2/TRBV6-3,NA,NA,TRBJ2-7,CASSYSGGFYEQYF,TGTGCCAGCAGTTACTCGGGCGGATTCTACGAGCAGTACTTC
TRBV7-2,NA,TRBD2,TRBJ2-7,CASSLMGGSEQYF,TGTGCCAGCAGCTTGATGGGAGGGAGCGAGCAGTACTTC
TRBV29-1,NA,NA,TRBJ2-5,CSVVDLQGLGETQYF,TGCAGCGTTGTAGACCTCCAGGGGCTCGGGGAGACCCAGTACTTC
TRBV9,few,NA,TRBJ2-1,CASSVGQGVYNEQFF,TGTGCCAGCAGCGTAGGGCAGGGTGTCTACAATGAGCAGTTCTTC